This T cell receptor beta chain was documented in a study of radiation and T cells in renal cell carcinoma. The CDR3 is made up of 15 amino acids. CDR1 SGHRS and CDR2 YFSETQ come from the germline V gene. Trimming pared 4 bases from V and 0 bases from J, leaving 11 bases between. Sequencing used immunoSEQ multiplex PCR; TCRdb keeps in-frame clones, though not all of them. In the table there are some 58,000 clones, roughly four fifths of which are singletons. This sample's time point: blood 2 weeks post-SBRT. The treatment was: 15 Gy SBRT to primary tumor, nephrectomy 4 weeks later. This chain joins TRBV5-1 and TRBJ1-5; D gene unclear. This TCR was recovered from a man in his sixties with renal cell carcinoma. This specimen consisted of blood, obtained from a patient whose treatment included radiotherapy and nephrectomy. CDR3 bases: TGCGCCAGCAGCCGAGAAGGTAGTAGCAATCAGCCCCAGCATTTT. Translated: CASSREGSSNQPQHF.